The next 21 T cell receptor beta chains were all read from a single sample in a study of blood T cell repertoires in COVID-19. The assay was immunoSEQ multiplex PCR, and TCRdb's table has in-frame clones only and misses some. The table includes some 130,000 clones, 65% to 85% detected once. The specimen was peripheral blood. The receptor set was obtained from a man aged 70 or older with acute or convalescent COVID-19.

V gene TRBV11-3 combines with J gene TRBJ2-3; 8 nucleotides match TRBD2. CDR3 length equals 15 residues. CDR1 and CDR2 (germline): SGHNT, YENEEA. After removal of 0 bases from V and 6 bases from J, the junction contained 5 bases not matched to a gene. CDR3 bases: TGTGCCAGCAGCTTAGAAGGCGGGGGGACTGATACGCAGTATTTT. Its translation: CASSLEGGGTDTQYF.

This clone was seen a few times. The chain employs TRBV10-1 and TRBJ2-2; 14 nucleotides agree with TRBD2. Germline values: CDR1 WNHNN, CDR2 SYGVQD (reference sequence). The CDR3 runs 18 residues. Unmatched junction bases numbered 4, after V lost 4 bases and J lost 0 bases. The CDR3 loop is CASSGGLAGVANTGELFF. CDR3 nucleotides: TGCGCCAGCAGTGGGGGACTAGCGGGGGTCGCGAACACCGGGGAGCTGTTTTTT.

In regard to this clone: The sample carries other DNA sequences with the same CDR3. This sequence joins TRBV9 and TRBJ2-5, with TRBD1 matching over 8 bases. CDR1 is SGDLS, CDR2 YYNGEE, per germline. The CDR3 consists of 14 residues. The J segment lost 1 base and the V segment lost 3 bases, leaving 2 bases of the junction unmatched. In DNA form, the CDR3 reads TGTGCCAGCAGCGCAACAGGGGGCCAAGAGACCCAGTACTTC. Its translation: CASSATGGQETQYF. The whole variable domain, remainder taken from reference TRBV9 and TRBJ2-5, is DSGVTQTPKHLITATGQRVTLRCSPRSGDLSVYWYQQSLDQGLQFLIQYYNGEERAKGNILERFSAQQFPDLHSELNLSSLELGDSALYFCASSATGGQETQYFGPGTRLLVL.

This chain uses TRBV5-1 with TRBJ2-2, with 14 bases that match TRBD2. After removal of 4 bases from V and 6 bases from J, the junction contained 5 bases not matched to a gene. Per the germline V gene, CDR1 is SGHRS and CDR2 is YFSETQ. CDR3 length: 16 residues. The CDR3 sequence: CASSPTSGGAAGELFF. CDR3 nucleotides: TGCGCCAGCAGCCCGACTAGCGGGGGGGCCGCCGGGGAGCTGTTTTTT.

The chain is built from TRBV9 and TRBJ2-5; TRBD1 aligns across 7 bases. From germline, CDR1 is SGDLS and CDR2 YYNGEE. The CDR3 is 14 residues long. V lost 3 bases, J lost 3 bases, and 5 bases stayed unmatched. As DNA, the CDR3 is TGTGCCAGCAGCGAGGGGACAGCCGAAGAGACCCAGTACTTC. Translating gives CASSEGTAEETQYF.

This chain connects TRBV5-1 to TRBJ2-2, with no clear D. Trimming cost V 4 bases and J 3 bases, with 7 bases left between them. CDR1 and CDR2 from the germline V gene are SGHRS and YFSETQ. This CDR3 contains 13 residues. CDR3 coding DNA: TGCGCCAGCAGCGCCACTTACACCGGGGAGCTGTTTTTT. This codes for CASSATYTGELFF.

The chain combines TRBV5-4 with TRBJ1-1; weak D call: TRBD1 (6 bases). Between the trimmed V and J ends, which lost 4 bases and 1 base, there was a span of 14 bases. CDR3 length equals 15 residues. The germline gives CDR1 SGHNT, CDR2 YYREEE (reference sequence). The CDR3 DNA reads as TGTGCCAGCAGCCGTCGGACAGCCCCGAACACTGAAGCTTTCTTT. It yields the protein CASSRRTAPNTEAFF.

The chain has TRBV7-3 and TRBJ1-6; D unclear. The CDR3 sequence is 18 residues long. The V gene lost 3 bases and the J gene lost 7 bases, with 22 bases spanning the gap. Germline values: CDR1 SGHTA, CDR2 FQGTGA. The DNA of the CDR3 is TGTGCCAGCAGCTTCACCCTAAGCCGCCCAATAGAAAATTCACCCCTCCACTTT. Translating it yields CASSFTLSRPIENSPLHF.

This clone was seen a single time. This chain connects TRBV7-3 to TRBJ2-1; D possibly corresponds to TRBD2 (7 bases). The CDR3 covers 13 residues. The V gene's germline CDR1 is SGHTA and CDR2 FQGTGA. Trimming removed 4 bases at V and 9 bases at J, with 13 bases between. The CDR3 sequence: CASSSRGAFEQFF. The CDR3 DNA follows: TGTGCCAGCAGCTCTCGGGGGGCCTTTGAGCAGTTCTTC.

The chain has TRBV14 and TRBJ1-1, with D uncertain. CDR3 length equals 11 residues. V dropped 5 bases and J dropped 9 bases, with 10 bases sitting between them. CDR1 is SGHDN, CDR2 FVKESK, per germline. The DNA for the CDR3 is TGTGCCAGCAGCGCCCGACTGAAAGCTTTCTTT. Encoded protein: CASSARLKAFF.

The chain recombines TRBV27 with TRBJ2-2; 11 bases are shared with TRBD1. The CDR3 consists of 16 residues. Trimming at V came to 5 bases and at J to 6 bases, leaving 8 bases not matched to a gene. The germline CDR1 and CDR2 sequences are MNHEY and SMNVEV (reference sequence). The CDR3 coding sequence is TGTGCCAGCAGTGCTTTTGGGACAGGGGGGTCCGGGGAGCTGTTTTTT. This translates into CASSAFGTGGSGELFF.

This clone occurred a few times. This sequence joins TRBV12-5 and TRBJ2-3, with TRBD1 as a possible D gene (5 bases). The CDR3 runs to 16 residues. CDR1 and CDR2 from the germline V gene are LGHNT and FRNRAP. The germline V and J ends were trimmed by 0 bases and 0 bases, with 10 bases remaining between them. The CDR3 DNA follows: TGTGCTAGTGGTTTGGTCAACAGGCCTAGCACAGATACGCAGTATTTT. Translation gives CASGLVNRPSTDTQYF.

CDR3 in DNA: TGTGCCAGCAGCCCTGGACAGAGATTCACAGATACGCAGTATTTT. It is translated as CASSPGQRFTDTQYF. The chain combines TRBV3-1 (or the pseudogene TRBV3-2) with TRBJ2-3, with D tentatively TRBD1 (6 bases). Germline V gene data show CDR1 as LGHDT and CDR2 as YNNKEL (reference sequence). The CDR3 is 15 residues long. V dropped 4 bases and J dropped 2 bases, with 13 bases sitting between them.

The rearrangement joins TRBV5-6 to TRBJ1-6, with unresolved D. CDR1 SGHDT and CDR2 YYEEEE come from the germline V gene. V was trimmed by 7 bases and J by 1 base, leaving 9 bases between them. The CDR3 covers 14 residues. The CDR3 bases are TGTGCCAGCCTGGCGGGGTCCTATAATTCACCCCTCCACTTT. This codes for CASLAGSYNSPLHF.

The V and J genes are TRBV5-1 and TRBJ2-3; 13 bases align to TRBD2. Germline CDR1 SGHRS, CDR2 YFSETQ. With 4 bases clipped from V and 2 bases from J, the junction kept 7 bases outside the gene matches. The CDR3 covers 17 residues. The CDR3: CASSMTGTSGDTDTQYF. The CDR3 coding sequence is TGCGCCAGCAGCATGACCGGGACTAGCGGGGACACAGATACGCAGTATTTT.

The chain combines TRBV4-1 with TRBJ1-4; TRBD1 is a possible D gene (5 bases). CDR1 and CDR2 from the germline V gene are MGHRA and YSYEKL. Trimming took off 4 bases at V and 3 bases at J, with 15 bases between the two ends. The CDR3 loop spans 16 amino acids. The CDR3, as DNA: TGCGCCAGCAGCCCCTACCCCAGGGAAGCTAATGAAAAACTGTTTTTT. Residues: CASSPYPREANEKLFF.

V and J are TRBV11-2 and TRBJ2-2; possible D gene TRBD2, 7 bases. The CDR3 runs to 17 residues. Trimming cost V 7 bases and J 6 bases, with 24 bases left between them. Germline-derived CDR1 and CDR2 are SGHAT and FQNNGV. CDR3 bases: TGTGCCAGCACCCACCCGGGGGGCCCAAAGGGGGCCGGGGAGCTGTTTTTT. Protein product: CASTHPGGPKGAGELFF.

The rearrangement joins TRBV3-1 (or the pseudogene TRBV3-2) to TRBJ2-3, with TRBD1 identical over 9 bases. Trimming took 3 bases from V and 2 from J; bases not matched to a gene: 18. Germline values: CDR1 LGHDT, CDR2 YNNKEL (reference sequence). The CDR3 runs 20 residues. DNA for the CDR3: TGTGCCAGCAGCCAGACCCCGGGATTATTACAGGGGGCCCACACAGATACGCAGTATTTT. Its translation: CASSQTPGLLQGAHTDTQYF.

The chain is built from TRBV20-1 and TRBJ1-2, with a possible D match to TRBD1 (5 bases). Germline loops: CDR1 DFQATT, CDR2 SNEGSKA (reference sequence). V lost 6 bases, J lost 8 bases, and 13 bases lay in between. This CDR3 comprises 11 residues. CDR3 in amino acids: CSAGTAYGYTF. In DNA, the CDR3 is TGCAGTGCCGGGACTGCTTACGGCTACACCTTC.

The genes are TRBV5-4 and TRBJ2-7; 9 bases match TRBD1. Germline values: CDR1 SGHNT, CDR2 YYREEE (reference sequence). V lost 8 bases, J lost 3 bases, and 3 bases stayed unmatched. CDR3 size: 12 residues. DNA of the CDR3: TGTGCCAGTGGGGACAGGGACTACGAGCAGTACTTC. It is translated as CASGDRDYEQYF.

This chain connects TRBV6-5 to TRBJ1-6; 7 bases are shared with TRBD1. This CDR3 comprises 14 residues. Per germline, CDR1 MNHEY and CDR2 SVGAGI. The junction had 9 bases not matched to a gene; V was cut back by 7 bases and J by 9 bases. The CDR3 here is CASTSGQTTSPLHF. DNA for the CDR3: TGTGCCAGCACCTCGGGACAGACGACTTCACCCCTCCACTTT.